What follows is one T cell receptor (beta chain) and its context. The CDR3 sequence is 15 residues long. The V segment lost 5 bases and the J segment 5 bases; nucleotides outside the gene matches: 8. Germline lookup yields CDR1 SGHNT and CDR2 YENEEA. The entry originates in a study of technical replicates of blood from several donors. Produced via immunoSEQ multiplex PCR; TCRdb's table is partial and in-frame only. The table has 75,000 to 95,000 clones, 90% to 96% seen once. The clonotype was recovered from a human donor in good health. This chain joins TRBV11-3 and TRBJ1-4, with 7 bases that match TRBD1. Sample: T cells isolated from PBMCs. CDR3 nucleotide sequence: TGTGCCAGCAGCCCGGGGGCAGGGGGGAATGAAAAACTGTTTTTT. Protein product: CASSPGAGGNEKLFF.